A selection of T cell receptor beta chains follows, all from one sample in a study of blood T cell repertoires in COVID-19. Profiled with immunoSEQ multiplex PCR; TCRdb holds only in-frame clones, not every one. The data show fewer than 300,000 clones, approximately 88% seen once. The sequencing sample was made of PBMCs or T cells enriched from blood (not recorded which). These receptors were obtained from a woman aged 40 to 50 with acute COVID-19. Each CDR3 is given with its conserved first and last residue. The D gene is left open where the match is weak. A clone size is listed for some rows: how often the clone was seen (once, few, many), or a class if it is expanded.

V gene	J gene	D gene	clone size	CDR3 protein	CDR3 DNA
TRBV19	TRBJ1-5	.	.	CASTPRRGNQPQHF	TGTGCCAGTACCCCGAGGCGGGGCAATCAGCCCCAGCATTTT
TRBV9	TRBJ1-2	.	few	CASSGGHYGYTF	TGTGCCAGCAGTGGGGGCCACTATGGCTACACCTTC
TRBV5-4	TRBJ2-7	TRBD1	.	CASSPPPGTAYEQYF	TGTGCCAGCAGCCCTCCCCCCGGGACAGCCTACGAGCAGTACTTC
TRBV12-1	TRBJ1-5	.	few	CASSFKGHSNQPQHF	TGTGCCAGCAGCTTTAAGGGACACTCCAATCAGCCCCAGCATTTT
TRBV4-3	TRBJ1-2	.	.	CASSLLPPAGPYGYTF	TGCGCCAGCAGCCTCCTGCCCCCGGCAGGGCCCTATGGCTACACCTTC
TRBV19	TRBJ1-3	.	.	CASSMDAGYGNTIYF	TGTGCCAGTAGTATGGACGCAGGGTATGGAAACACCATATATTTT
TRBV7-9	TRBJ1-4	.	.	CASSSGEYNEKLFF	TGTGCCAGCAGCTCAGGGGAATATAATGAAAAACTGTTTTTT
TRBV9	TRBJ1-4	TRBD1	.	CASSAYRGQEKLFF	TGTGCCAGCAGCGCTTACAGGGGTCAAGAAAAACTGTTTTTT
TRBV3-1/TRBV3-2	TRBJ1-6	TRBD1	.	CASSQGTGGAPLHF	TGTGCCAGCAGCCAAGGGACAGGGGGCGCACCCCTCCACTTT
TRBV11-3	TRBJ1-4	.	few	CASSQSIGTPEKLFF	TGTGCCAGCAGTCAAAGCATCGGGACACCTGAAAAACTGTTTTTT
TRBV5-6	TRBJ1-2	TRBD1	.	CASSLDGRGQANYGYTF	TGTGCCAGCAGCTTGGATGGCAGGGGGCAAGCTAACTATGGCTACACCTTC
TRBV5-1	TRBJ1-2	.	.	CASSLGQVANYGYTF	TGCGCCAGCAGCTTGGGACAGGTAGCTAACTATGGCTACACCTTC
TRBV5-4	TRBJ1-2	.	.	CASRERDTGYGYTF	TGTGCCAGCAGGGAACGGGACACGGGGTATGGCTACACCTTC
TRBV7-9	TRBJ1-2	TRBD1	.	CASSSPNGQGHYGYTF	TGTGCCAGCAGCTCCCCCAATGGACAGGGACACTATGGCTACACCTTC
TRBV6-1	TRBJ2-2	TRBD1	few	CASSEARGRGTGELFF	TGTGCCAGCAGTGAAGCAAGGGGGCGAGGCACCGGGGAGCTGTTTTTT
TRBV24-1	TRBJ2-2	TRBD2	few	CATSFLSGSGSGELFF	TGTGCCACCAGTTTTTTAAGCGGGAGTGGTTCCGGGGAGCTGTTTTTT
TRBV3-1/TRBV3-2	TRBJ1-4	TRBD1	.	CASSHPGQGNEKLFF	TGTGCCAGCAGCCACCCGGGACAGGGGAATGAAAAACTGTTTTTT
TRBV18	TRBJ1-1	.	.	CASSRMDSPNTEAFF	TGTGCCAGCTCCCGAATGGACAGCCCGAACACTGAAGCTTTCTTT
TRBV10-3	TRBJ2-2	TRBD1	.	CAIRPWDRGPGELFF	TGTGCCATCAGGCCCTGGGACAGGGGGCCCGGGGAGCTGTTTTTT
TRBV7-7	TRBJ2-1	TRBD2	.	CASSLGTSGTNEQFF	TGTGCTAGCAGCCTCGGGACTAGCGGAACCAATGAGCAGTTCTTC
TRBV4-2	TRBJ2-7	.	.	CASSLHPGTYEQYF	TGTGCCAGCAGCCTACATCCGGGGACCTACGAGCAGTACTTC
TRBV7-8	TRBJ2-1	TRBD2	.	CASSSTTSGRYNEQFF	TGTGCCAGCAGCTCAACAACTAGCGGGAGATACAATGAGCAGTTCTTC
TRBV10-1	TRBJ2-1	.	once	CASSGQPSNEQFF	TGCGCCAGCAGTGGACAGCCCTCAAATGAGCAGTTCTTC
TRBV18	TRBJ2-1	TRBD2	.	CASSPPSYSGRDNEQFF	TGTGCCAGCTCACCACCATCCTATAGCGGGAGGGACAATGAGCAGTTCTTC
TRBV7-9	TRBJ1-4	TRBD1	.	CASSFRQGTTNEKLFF	TGTGCCAGCAGCTTCCGACAGGGGACAACTAATGAAAAACTGTTTTTT
TRBV5-4	TRBJ1-1	.	.	CASSLATGGHTEAFF	TGTGCCAGCAGCTTGGCAACAGGCGGACACACTGAAGCTTTCTTT
TRBV28	TRBJ1-6	TRBD1	.	CALRGQGDSPLHF	TGTGCCCTTCGGGGACAGGGAGATTCACCCCTCCACTTT